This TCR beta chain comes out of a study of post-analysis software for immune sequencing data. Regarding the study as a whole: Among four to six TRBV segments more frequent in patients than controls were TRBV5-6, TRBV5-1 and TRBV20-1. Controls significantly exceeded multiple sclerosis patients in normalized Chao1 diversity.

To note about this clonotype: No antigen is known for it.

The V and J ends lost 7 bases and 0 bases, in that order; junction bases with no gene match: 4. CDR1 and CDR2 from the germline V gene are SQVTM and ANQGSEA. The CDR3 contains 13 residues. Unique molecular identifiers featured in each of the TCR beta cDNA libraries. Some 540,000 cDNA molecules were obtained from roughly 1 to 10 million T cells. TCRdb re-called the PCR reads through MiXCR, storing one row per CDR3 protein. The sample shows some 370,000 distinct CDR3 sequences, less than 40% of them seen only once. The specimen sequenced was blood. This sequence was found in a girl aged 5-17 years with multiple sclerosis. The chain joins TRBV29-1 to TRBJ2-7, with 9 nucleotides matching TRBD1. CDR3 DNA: TGCAGCGGCCAGACAGGGGGCTCCTACGAGCAGTACTTC. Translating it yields CSGQTGGSYEQYF.